Each of the 12 T cell receptor beta chains below was sequenced from the same sample in a study of T cells in Graves' hyperthyroidism and ophthalmopathy. Amplification of TCR beta CDR3 regions used RNA as the template. The HTBI primer set served for first-round RT-PCR of the TCR CDR3. Using its own MiXCR run on the multiplex PCR reads, TCRdb lists one record per CDR3 protein. The sample lists a few hundred thousand distinct CDR3 sequences; 17% were seen once. Input material: blood. These TCRs come from a woman between 18 and 29 years old with Graves' ophthalmopathy.

The chain uses TRBV4-1 and TRBJ2-2; D may correspond to TRBD1 or TRBD2 (5 bases each). V lost 4 bases and J 0 bases, leaving 15 bases between the germline ends. The germline gives CDR1 MGHRA, CDR2 YSYEKL. This CDR3 spans 17 amino acids. The CDR3 DNA follows: TGCGCCAGCAGCCTCACCCCCGGGACCTCGAACACCGGGGAGCTGTTTTTT. It is translated as CASSLTPGTSNTGELFF.

This clonotype was observed many times. The rearrangement uses TRBV20-1 and TRBJ2-1; 9 nucleotides align to TRBD1. Germline CDR1 and CDR2: DFQATT and SNEGSKA (reference sequence). Trimming took 7 bases from V and 0 from J; bases not matched to a gene: 16. The CDR3 sequence is 18 residues long. This CDR3 reads CSVPDRGLSESSYNEQFF. In nucleotides, the CDR3 is TGCAGTGTTCCGGACAGGGGACTTTCTGAGAGCTCCTACAATGAGCAGTTCTTC.

This clonotype was found a few times. The chain carries TRBV20-1 and TRBJ2-3; 8 bases are a match to TRBD2. The germline V gene has CDR1 DFQATT and CDR2 SNEGSKA (reference sequence). V lost 3 bases and J lost 2; bases outside the gene matches: 7. This CDR3 region has 15 residues. CDR3 residues: CSASVEAGDTDTQYF. The CDR3, as DNA: TGCAGTGCTAGCGTCGAAGCGGGGGACACAGATACGCAGTATTTT.

The sample holds many counts of this clonotype. The chain links TRBV2 to TRBJ2-7; a weak D match, TRBD1 (6 bases). This CDR3 is built from 12 residues. The germline V and J ends were trimmed by 6 bases and 7 bases, with 13 bases remaining between them. Germline CDR1 and CDR2: SNHLY and FYNNEI. CDR3 DNA sequence: TGTGCCAGCAGGGACAGTATCGGTGAGCAGTACTTC. Its protein is CASRDSIGEQYF.

This clonotype was observed a few times. The CDR3: CASRSSVVGYTF. In DNA form, the CDR3 reads TGTGCCAGCAGATCCTCAGTGGTTGGCTACACCTTC. The chain employs TRBV28 and TRBJ1-2, with unresolved D. This CDR3 has 12 amino acids. CDR1 MDHEN and CDR2 SYDVKM come from the germline V gene. Trimming removed 6 bases at V and 7 bases at J, with 12 bases between.

The chain recombines TRBV5-1 with TRBJ2-6; the match to TRBD1 covers 9 bases. The ends lost 4 bases at V and 3 bases at J; junction bases unmatched: 5. The CDR3 has 16 amino acids. The germline CDR1 and CDR2 sequences are SGHRS and YFSETQ. The CDR3 DNA is TGCGCCAGCAGCGATCCGGGACAGGGTGGGGCCAACGTCCTGACTTTC. This sequence encodes CASSDPGQGGANVLTF.

This clonotype has a count of ten or more. J is TRBJ2-7 and V is TRBV28, with D possibly TRBD1 on 5 matching bases. The CDR3 has 14 amino acids. Trimming removed 7 bases from V and 2 bases from J, with 15 bases in between. CDR1 is MDHEN, CDR2 SYDVKM, per germline. Written as DNA, the CDR3 is TGTGCCAGCATTCCCAGGGTGTTGGCCTACGAGCAGTACTTC. Residues: CASIPRVLAYEQYF.

This clonotype was counted many times. The chain carries TRBV7-2 and TRBJ2-1; the match to TRBD1 covers 7 bases. The junction had 9 bases not matched to a gene; V was cut back by 4 bases and J by 6 bases. The CDR3 spans 15 residues. The germline gives CDR1 SGHTA, CDR2 FQGNSA. CDR3 protein: CASSSTQGSSNEQFF. DNA of the CDR3: TGTGCCAGCAGCTCTACACAGGGGAGTTCCAATGAGCAGTTCTTC.

The chain joins TRBV6-1 to TRBJ1-6, with 7 bases that match TRBD1. Germline assignment: CDR1 MNHNS and CDR2 SASEGT. This CDR3 is 15 amino acids long. V lost 5 bases, J lost 10 bases, and 11 bases stayed unmatched. The CDR3 reads CASSSNRQGGSPLHF. Here the CDR3 DNA reads TGTGCCAGCAGTTCCAATCGACAGGGTGGCTCACCCCTCCACTTT.

This clonotype was recorded once. The chain recombines TRBV3-1 with TRBJ1-2; TRBD1 might be the D (5 bases). The CDR3 covers 15 residues. Germline CDR1 is LGHDT and CDR2 is YNNKEL (reference sequence). The germline V and J ends were trimmed by 3 bases and 4 bases, with 15 bases remaining between them. The CDR3, as DNA: TGTGCCAGCAGCCAGGGGCGGGAATCCCCCTATGGCTACACCTTC. Its protein is CASSQGRESPYGYTF.

The V call is TRBV10-2, the J call TRBJ2-2; D not certain. Trimming took off 5 bases at V and 2 bases at J, with 9 bases between the two ends. Looked up from germline, CDR1 is WSHSY and CDR2 is SAAADI. CDR3 length: 14 amino acids. The CDR3 region has the DNA TGCGCCAGCAGTCAGCGCGAAAACACCGGGGAGCTGTTTTTT. Amino acids: CASSQRENTGELFF.

This chain links TRBV12-3 or TRBV12-4 with TRBJ1-1, with unresolved D. The V end lost 4 bases, the J end lost 0 bases, and 9 bases lay between the germline ends. CDR3 length equals 14 residues. CDR3 sequence reads: CASSSVGLNTEAFF. CDR3 DNA sequence: TGTGCCAGCAGTTCGGTCGGACTGAACACTGAAGCTTTCTTT.